This is a list of T cell receptor beta chains from one sample in a study of blood T cell repertoires in COVID-19. This table comes from immunoSEQ multiplex PCR, and its TCRdb copy is limited to in-frame clones, with some not included. This table has about 220,000 clones, about 79% appearing once. Sequencing used peripheral blood. These TCRs come from a man between 50 and 59 years old with active or convalescent COVID-19. The CDR3 runs from the conserved cysteine through the conserved F or W. D genes are given only for firm matches. The size field is filled for only some rows; it gives once, few, many or a size class.

clone size	V gene	J gene	D gene	CDR3 DNA	CDR3 protein
.	TRBV9	TRBJ2-1	TRBD2	TGTGCCAGCAGCATCGGACTAGCGGGATCAGGTGAGCAGTTCTTC	CASSIGLAGSGEQFF
.	TRBV9	TRBJ1-2	.	TGTGCCAGCAGCGTAGGGGGCCGCTATGGCTACACCTTC	CASSVGGRYGYTF
few	TRBV6-5	TRBJ1-3	.	TGTGCCAGCAGTTACTCGTGGCTCTCTGGAAACACCATATATTTT	CASSYSWLSGNTIYF
.	TRBV11-2	TRBJ1-4	TRBD1	TGTGCCAGCAGCCTAAACAGGGACAGAAAACTGTTTTTT	CASSLNRDRKLFF
once	TRBV7-2	TRBJ1-1	TRBD1	TGTGCCAGCAGCTTTTACGGGGGACAGGATGAAGCTTTCTTT	CASSFYGGQDEAFF
once	TRBV11-2	TRBJ2-1	TRBD2	TGTGCCAGCAGCTCAGCGGGAGCCTATCATGAGCAGTTCTTC	CASSSAGAYHEQFF
.	TRBV6-7	TRBJ2-3	TRBD2	TGTGCCAGCAGCAGACTAGCGGGAGGCTCTAGCACAGATACGCAGTATTTT	CASSRLAGGSSTDTQYF
.	TRBV5-1	TRBJ2-1	.	TGCGCCAGCAGGCAAGAGCCTAGCTCCTACAATGAGCAGTTCTTC	CASRQEPSSYNEQFF
.	TRBV18	TRBJ2-1	.	TGTGCCAGCTCACCAGCCAGAAGCTCCTACAATGAGCAGTTCTTC	CASSPARSSYNEQFF
.	TRBV24-1	TRBJ2-3	.	TGTGCCACCAGTGATACACAGGCCCGAGCAGATACGCAGTATTTT	CATSDTQARADTQYF
.	TRBV5-4	TRBJ1-4	.	TGTGCCAGCAGCTTGGGGGGGGCAACTAATGAAAAACTGTTTTTT	CASSLGGATNEKLFF
.	TRBV27	TRBJ2-1	.	TGTGCCAGCAGTTTATCTGGGGGCCATGAGCAGTTCTTC	CASSLSGGHEQFF
.	TRBV27	TRBJ2-1	.	TGTGCCAGCAGCCTCTCGCAGGGAAACAATGAGCAGTTCTTC	CASSLSQGNNEQFF
.	TRBV29-1	TRBJ1-4	.	TGCAGCGTTGAATCAGGTACTGGGAAACTGTTTTTT	CSVESGTGKLFF
once	TRBV5-1	TRBJ2-1	.	TGCGCCAGCAGTTTACGGACAGCGGTCAATGAGCAGTTCTTC	CASSLRTAVNEQFF
.	TRBV5-1	TRBJ2-3	TRBD2	TGCGCCAGCAGCTTGGCCGGGACTAGCGGGAGGCGCACAGATACGCAGTATTTT	CASSLAGTSGRRTDTQYF
.	TRBV11-3	TRBJ2-3	TRBD1	TGTGCCAGCAGCATAACAGGGGTTTCGGTCCCCTGTACAGATACGCAGTATTTT	CASSITGVSVPCTDTQYF
.	TRBV19	TRBJ1-5	.	TGTGCCAGTAGTATAGGAGGGAGGGAGACGGAGCCGGAGCATTTT	CASSIGGRETEPEHF
.	TRBV29-1	TRBJ1-2	TRBD1	TGCAGCGTGACGGACTGGACAGGCGCCCATAACTATGGCTACACCTTC	CSVTDWTGAHNYGYTF
.	TRBV19	TRBJ1-1	TRBD1	TGTGCCAGTAGTATAAGGGGGGACAGGGATCTAAACACTGAAGCTTTCTTT	CASSIRGDRDLNTEAFF
.	TRBV20-1	TRBJ1-5	TRBD1	TGCAGTGCTAGTGGGGGACAGGGAGAGCCCCAGCATTTT	CSASGGQGEPQHF
.	TRBV6-1	TRBJ2-3	TRBD1	TGTGCCAGCAGTGAACAGGGGGTGTTTAGGGCACGCACAGATACGCAGTATTTT	CASSEQGVFRARTDTQYF
.	TRBV19	TRBJ1-3	.	TGTGCCAGTAGTATTGGTTGGAGACGGCACTCTGGAAACACCATATATTTT	CASSIGWRRHSGNTIYF
.	TRBV13	TRBJ2-5	TRBD1	TGTGCCAGCAGCTTCCGGGACAGCCAACAAGAGACCCAGTACTTC	CASSFRDSQQETQYF
.	TRBV4-2	TRBJ2-1	TRBD2	TGTGCCAGCAGCAAAGTAGCTAGCGGGAGAGGTAATGAGCAGTTCTTC	CASSKVASGRGNEQFF
.	TRBV7-3	TRBJ2-1	TRBD2	TGTGCCAGCAGCTCCGAACTAGCGGGGGGCAATGAGCAGTTCTTC	CASSSELAGGNEQFF
.	TRBV29-1	TRBJ2-5	TRBD2	TGCAGCGTTGAACACGGACTAGCCCAGACCCAGTACTTC	CSVEHGLAQTQYF
.	TRBV5-1	TRBJ2-3	TRBD2	TGCGCCAGCAGCTTTGGGACTAGCGCAGATACGCAGTATTTT	CASSFGTSADTQYF
.	TRBV14	TRBJ1-1	.	TGTGCCAGCAGCCCTCTGAGGAACACTGAAGCTTTCTTT	CASSPLRNTEAFF
.	TRBV25-1	TRBJ2-3	.	TGTGCCAGCAGTGATTGGGGGGGGCGGGCAGATACGCAGTATTTT	CASSDWGGRADTQYF